This TCR beta chain was sequenced in a study of blood T cell repertoires in COVID-19. For the study at large: The United States, Italy and Spain supplied acute and convalescent COVID-19 samples. T cells, B-cell-depleted T cells, or PBMCs supplied cDNA or gDNA.

The germline V gene has CDR1 MNHEY and CDR2 SVGAGI. Deletions cut 7 bases from V and 0 bases from J, with 10 bases between. CDR3 length: 15 amino acids. In the source study's methods: Amplification with reference gene primers provided the estimates of nucleated cell counts. The data were produced by immunoSEQ multiplex PCR, yet TCRdb's version contains in-frame clones alone and is incomplete. D and trimming were read from the DNA, whereas the V and J calls and clone size are those reported in that table. The sample records over 200,000 clones, roughly 76% being singletons. This clone came up once. The chain uses TRBV6-5 and TRBJ1-6; D is undetermined. The receptor comes from a human donor in a cohort sampled during active COVID-19. The sequencing sample was made of peripheral blood. CDR3 DNA: TGTGCCAGCAACAAACAGAGCTCCTATAATTCACCCCTCCACTTT. This gives the protein CASNKQSSYNSPLHF.